This paragraph covers one T cell receptor (beta chain) sequence. Its antigen is still unknown. PCR primers comprised 60 Vbeta and 13 Jbeta primers. Generated by immunoSEQ multiplex PCR, the TCRdb table keeps only in-frame clones and is missing some. The sample shows about 160,000 clones, around 80% of them seen only once. The data belong to a study of cytomegalovirus exposure and HLA in healthy donors. Overall study findings and caveats: The majority of TCR sequences were rare, yet some public TCRs appeared in many donors. According to an earlier analysis, most TCR beta V segments yielded productive rearrangements about 87% or about 30% of the time.

The TCR originated in a man aged 35-49 years in good health and CMV-seronegative. The sequenced sample was PBMCs.

CDR3 nucleotides: TGTGCCAGCAGCTCGACAGGGTGGAATCAGCCCCAGCATTTT. Its translation is CASSSTGWNQPQHF. The genes are TRBV11-2 and TRBJ1-5; 7 bases align to TRBD1. CDR1 and CDR2 from the germline V gene are SGHAT and FQNNGV. The CDR3 loop spans 14 amino acids. The junction had 4 bases not matched to a gene; V was cut back by 4 bases and J by 4 bases.